This T cell receptor (beta chain) was sequenced for a study of blood T cell repertoires in COVID-19. Losses at the gene ends were 6 bases for V and 2 bases for J; bases not matched to a gene: 3. The CDR3 is 14 amino acids. In germline, CDR1 is MNHEY, CDR2 SVGAGI. Sequencing used immunoSEQ multiplex PCR; TCRdb keeps in-frame clones, though not all of them. There are 150,000 or so clones in the sample; about four fifths occur only once, and approximately 3.9% lies in the top ten. The chain carries TRBV6-5 and TRBJ1-5; 8 nucleotides line up with TRBD1. The TCR comes from a woman aged 60-70 years with acute or convalescent COVID-19. The specimen was peripheral blood. CDR3 protein: CASSLQGGNQPQHF. CDR3 bases: TGTGCCAGCAGCCTACAGGGGGGCAATCAGCCCCAGCATTTT.